The 6 T cell receptor beta chains presented below share a single source sample, sequenced in a study of cytomegalovirus exposure and HLA in healthy donors. PCR involved 60 Vbeta and 13 Jbeta primers. Sequencing used immunoSEQ multiplex PCR; TCRdb keeps in-frame clones, though not all of them. Here the sample spans about 140,000 clones, around three quarters being singletons. The sample consisted of PBMCs. The receptors were gathered from a male donor in good health and CMV-seronegative.

V gene TRBV28 combines with J gene TRBJ1-6; unclear D gene. The CDR3 contains 17 residues. V lost 7 bases and J lost 5, with 21 bases in between. The V gene's germline CDR1 is MDHEN and CDR2 SYDVKM. CDR3 protein: CASIRRPGVGNNSPLHF. The CDR3, as DNA: TGTGCCAGCATCCGGAGGCCCGGGGTAGGAAATAATTCACCCCTCCACTTT.

The chain joins TRBV30 to TRBJ1-5, with 8 bases that match TRBD1. The trim removed 1 base at V and 6 bases at J, leaving 8 bases unmatched. CDR1 is GTSNPN and CDR2 is SVGIG in the germline V gene (reference sequence). The CDR3 length is 15 residues. This chain's CDR3 is CAWSGTGIWGQPQHF. In DNA form, the CDR3 reads TGTGCCTGGAGTGGGACAGGGATCTGGGGTCAGCCCCAGCATTTT.

This clone appeared a few times. V gene TRBV7-8 combines with J gene TRBJ2-6; 8 bases match TRBD1. Trimming at V came to 1 base and at J to 0 bases, leaving 5 bases not matched to a gene. The CDR3 length is 18 residues. Germline CDR1 reads SGHVS; CDR2 reads FQNEAQ. The DNA of the CDR3 is TGTGCCAGCAGCTTAGGGACAGGGTACCACTCTGGGGCCAACGTCCTGACTTTC. Residues: CASSLGTGYHSGANVLTF.

The chain has TRBV6-5 and TRBJ2-7, with 8 bases aligning to TRBD1. This CDR3 spans 14 amino acids. The germline gives CDR1 MNHEY, CDR2 SVGAGI. The V and J ends lost 2 bases and 5 bases, in that order; junction bases with no gene match: 5. The DNA for the CDR3 is TGTGCCAGCAGTTACACAGGGGGTACGGACGAGCAGTACTTC. This translates into CASSYTGGTDEQYF.

The V and J genes are TRBV2 and TRBJ2-3; 10 nucleotides match TRBD1. Per germline, CDR1 SNHLY and CDR2 FYNNEI. Trimming cost V 5 bases and J 6 bases; bases outside gene matches: 14. This CDR3 comprises 17 residues. CDR3 DNA sequence: TGTGCCAGCAGTCTTGAAGGGGGGGACAGGGGATCGGATACGCAGTATTTT. Amino acid sequence: CASSLEGGDRGSDTQYF. Filled out from reference TRBV2 and TRBJ2-3, the complete variable domain reads EPEVTQTPSHQVTQMGQEVILRCVPISNHLYFYWYRQILGQKVEFLVSFYNNEISEKSEIFDDQFSVERPDGSNFTLKIRSTKLEDSAMYFCASSLEGGDRGSDTQYFGPGTRLTVL.

This chain links TRBV9 with TRBJ2-2, with 9 positions matching TRBD1. The CDR3 is 16 residues long. CDR1 is SGDLS and CDR2 is YYNGEE in the germline V gene. V was clipped by 0 bases and J by 1 base; unmatched bases: 1. The CDR3 DNA reads TGTGCCAGCAGCGTAGGGGGACAGGGGAACACCGGGGAGCTGTTTTTT. Protein: CASSVGGQGNTGELFF.